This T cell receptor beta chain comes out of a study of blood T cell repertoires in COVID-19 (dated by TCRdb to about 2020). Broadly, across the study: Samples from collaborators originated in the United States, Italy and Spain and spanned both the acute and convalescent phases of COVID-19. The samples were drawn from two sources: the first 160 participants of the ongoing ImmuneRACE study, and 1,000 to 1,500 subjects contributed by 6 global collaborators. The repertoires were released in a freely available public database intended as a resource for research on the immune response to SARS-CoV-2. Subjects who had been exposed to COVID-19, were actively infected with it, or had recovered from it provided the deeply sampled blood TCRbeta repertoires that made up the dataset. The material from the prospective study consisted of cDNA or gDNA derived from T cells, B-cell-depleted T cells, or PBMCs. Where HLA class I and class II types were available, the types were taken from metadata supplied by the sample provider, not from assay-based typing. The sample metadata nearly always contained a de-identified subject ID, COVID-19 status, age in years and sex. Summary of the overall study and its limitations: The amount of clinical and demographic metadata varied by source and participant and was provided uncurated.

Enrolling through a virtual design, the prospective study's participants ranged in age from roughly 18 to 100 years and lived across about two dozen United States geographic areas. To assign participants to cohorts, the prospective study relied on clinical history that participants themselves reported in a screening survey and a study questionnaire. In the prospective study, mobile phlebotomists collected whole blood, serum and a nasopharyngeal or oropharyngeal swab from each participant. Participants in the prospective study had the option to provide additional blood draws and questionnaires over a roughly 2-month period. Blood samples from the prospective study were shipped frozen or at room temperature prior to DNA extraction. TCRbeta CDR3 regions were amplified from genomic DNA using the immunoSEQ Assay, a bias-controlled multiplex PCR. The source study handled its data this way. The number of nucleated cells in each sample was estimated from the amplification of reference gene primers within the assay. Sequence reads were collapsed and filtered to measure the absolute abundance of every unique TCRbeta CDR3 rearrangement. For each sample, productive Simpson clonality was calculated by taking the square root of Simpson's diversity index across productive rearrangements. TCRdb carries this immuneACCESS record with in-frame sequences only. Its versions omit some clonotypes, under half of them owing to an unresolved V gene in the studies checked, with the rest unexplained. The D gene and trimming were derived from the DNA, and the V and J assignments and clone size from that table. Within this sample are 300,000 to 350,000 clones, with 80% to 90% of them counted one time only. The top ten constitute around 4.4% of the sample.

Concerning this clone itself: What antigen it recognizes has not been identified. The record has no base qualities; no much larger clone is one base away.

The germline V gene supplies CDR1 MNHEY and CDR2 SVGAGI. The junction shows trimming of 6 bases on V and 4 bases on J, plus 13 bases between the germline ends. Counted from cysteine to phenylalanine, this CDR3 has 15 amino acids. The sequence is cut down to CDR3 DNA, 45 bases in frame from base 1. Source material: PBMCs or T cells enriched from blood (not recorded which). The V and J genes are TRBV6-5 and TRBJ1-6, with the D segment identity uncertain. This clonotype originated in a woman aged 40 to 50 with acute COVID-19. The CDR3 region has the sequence CASRPERYYNSPLHF. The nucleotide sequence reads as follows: TGTGCCAGCAGACCTGAACGGTATTATAATTCACCCCTCCACTTT.